Presented here are 9 T cell receptor beta chains from one specimen sequenced in a study of T cell repertoires in cytomegalovirus infection. Which antigens these TCRs recognize remains unknown. TCRdb processed the reads anew with MiXCR; each CDR3 protein has one entry. The repertoire holds about a million distinct CDR3 sequences, with approximately 31% as singletons. Sequencing used cultured CD8+ T cells from PBMCs, obtained from culture after CMV antigen stimulation. Every receptor here comes from a human donor in good health (CMV status not recorded). Some clones in this sample may be carry-over from other donors' samples.

This clonotype was counted ten times or more. The V call is TRBV28, the J call TRBJ1-5; unclear D gene. Trimming removed 5 bases at V and 6 bases at J, with 14 bases between. Germline values: CDR1 MDHEN, CDR2 SYDVKM. The CDR3 extends over 14 amino acids. In nucleotides, the CDR3 is TGTGCCAGCAGTGTCGTTGGGGAGGGTCAGCCCCAGCATTTT. Its translation: CASSVVGEGQPQHF.

The chain joins TRBV6-2 or TRBV6-3 to TRBJ2-5; D perhaps matches TRBD1 (6 bases). The V end was cut by 6 bases, the J end by 1 base, with 12 bases between. CDR1 and CDR2 from the germline V gene are MNHEY and SVGEGT. The CDR3 extends over 14 amino acids. CDR3 protein: CASSMDSLQETQYF. CDR3 coding DNA: TGTGCCAGCAGCATGGACAGCCTCCAAGAGACCCAGTACTTC.

The V and J genes are TRBV12-3 or TRBV12-4 and TRBJ1-3; D remains unclear. The V gene lost 9 bases and the J gene lost 0 bases, with 9 bases spanning the gap. The CDR3 has 13 amino acids. DNA for the CDR3: TGTGCCAGTTGGGGTCACTCTGGAAACACCATATATTTT. Protein sequence: CASWGHSGNTIYF.

The gene calls are TRBV5-1 and TRBJ2-1; 7 positions match TRBD2. Trimming took 3 bases from V and 9 from J; bases not matched to a gene: 6. From germline, CDR1 is SGHRS and CDR2 YFSETQ. CDR3 length: 13 residues. The CDR3 loop reads CASSSPGGGEQFF. The CDR3 DNA reads TGCGCCAGCAGCTCCCCGGGAGGTGGTGAGCAGTTCTTC. Combining the CDR3 with reference TRBV5-1 and TRBJ2-1 gives the whole variable domain KAGVTQTPRYLIKTRGQQVTLSCSPISGHRSVSWYQQTPGQGLQFLFEYFSETQRNKGNFPGRFSGRQFSNSRSEMNVSTLELGDSALYLCASSSPGGGEQFFGPGTRLTVL.

This chain uses TRBV6-1 with TRBJ2-7, with 7 bases that match TRBD2. CDR3 length: 15 residues. Germline V gives CDR1 MNHNS, CDR2 SASEGT. The V segment lost 0 bases and the J segment 5 bases; nucleotides outside the gene matches: 7. As DNA, the CDR3 is TGTGCCAGCAGTGAAGCTAGATTGACTAGCCACGAGCAGTACTTC. Amino acids: CASSEARLTSHEQYF.

In this sample, this clonotype turned up a few times. The chain recombines TRBV7-9 with TRBJ1-2, with TRBD1 identical over 10 bases. The germline gives CDR1 SEHNR, CDR2 FQNEAQ (reference sequence). CDR3 length: 15 residues. Unmatched junction bases numbered 9, after V lost 4 bases and J lost 7 bases. The CDR3 sequence is CASSSNRDRGSGYTF. The CDR3 nucleotides are TGTGCCAGCAGCTCTAACCGGGACAGGGGTAGTGGCTACACCTTC.

The V call is TRBV12-3 or TRBV12-4, the J call TRBJ1-2; D uncertain. V dropped 9 bases and J dropped 7 bases, with 15 bases sitting between them. The CDR3 runs 12 residues. CDR3: CASLREGGGYTF. CDR3 coding DNA: TGTGCCAGTCTTCGGGAGGGCGGTGGCTACACCTTC.

This clonotype showed up many times. The rearrangement uses TRBV7-9 and TRBJ1-4; D might be TRBD1 (6 bases). Trimming removed 5 bases from V and 2 bases from J, with 9 bases in between. The CDR3 spans 14 residues. Germline lookup yields CDR1 SEHNR and CDR2 FQNEAQ (reference sequence). The CDR3 loop reads CASSPDRTNEKLFF. Written as DNA, the CDR3 is TGTGCCAGCAGCCCTGACAGGACTAATGAAAAACTGTTTTTT.

This clonotype was seen ten or more times. The rearrangement links TRBV7-2 to TRBJ2-1; D may correspond to TRBD1 or TRBD2 (5 bases each). The CDR3 extends over 16 amino acids. V was clipped by 6 bases and J by 7 bases, with 22 bases between them. Germline loops: CDR1 SGHTA, CDR2 FQGNSA. CDR3 loop: CASSSTRDGLRNEQFF. DNA for the CDR3: TGTGCCAGCAGTTCGACTCGGGACGGACTGCGGAATGAGCAGTTCTTC.